Here is one TCR beta chain with its context. The germline V gene has CDR1 SGHVS and CDR2 FQNEAQ. The CDR3 has 12 residues. V dropped 4 bases and J dropped 0 bases, with 3 bases sitting between them. The data originate from a study of CD8 T cells in Susac syndrome. Reverse transcription of 0.5 to 1 ug RNA was carried out with random hexamers. Multiplex PCR with immunoSEQ amplified the TCR beta CDR3 across 54 Vbeta and 13 Jbeta. Via MiXCR, TCRdb re-called the immunoSEQ multiplex PCR reads, giving one row per CDR3 protein. In the table there are under 200,000 distinct CDR3 sequences, around 94% of which are singletons. It was negative isolation that provided the CD8+ and CD4+ T cells, whereas TEMRA cells were enriched by FACS.

The sample taken for sequencing was CD4+ T cells from PBMCs. The rearrangement uses TRBV7-8 and TRBJ2-5; no clear D gene. This sequence originates from a human donor in good health. CDR3 loop: CASSSNQETQYF. The DNA of the CDR3 is TGTGCCAGCAGCTCAAACCAAGAGACCCAGTACTTC.